This T cell receptor (beta chain) was identified in a study of OX40 agonist ivuxolimab in advanced cancers. CDR1 SGHDN and CDR2 FVKESK come from the germline V gene. Trimming pared 6 bases from V and 5 bases from J, leaving 13 bases between. This CDR3 has 13 amino acids. Some clones are missing from TCRdb's copy, which holds only in-frame ones; the method was immunoSEQ multiplex PCR. Among about 72,000 clones listed, roughly 80% were seen once. This clone was picked up one time. Antigen: not known. Points from the study as a whole: By week 6 at 0.1 to 3.0 mg/kg, blood CD4+ and CD8+ T cells had expanded clonally.

The rearrangement links TRBV14 to TRBJ1-1; D is ambiguous. The receptor was derived from an adult with an advanced solid tumor such as melanoma, head and neck, liver or kidney cancer. The specimen was CD4+ or CD8+ T cells sorted from blood, collected in a trial of the OX40 agonist ivuxolimab. The CDR3 reads CASSLSPGTEAFF. The CDR3, as DNA: TGTGCCAGCAGTCTTTCTCCCGGGACTGAAGCTTTCTTT.